This T cell receptor (beta chain) was sequenced during a study of shared clonotypes between healthy human individuals. Whole-study results and caveats: Naive subsets, compared against memory subsets, generally had larger estimated richness values. For naive CD4 cells, 4% to 6% of clonotypes were shared across a handful of donors.

The ends were cut back, 0 bases at V and 3 bases at J, with 8 bases in the middle. This CDR3 has 14 residues. Germline loops: CDR1 MDHEN, CDR2 SYDVKM. The assay was immunoSEQ multiplex PCR, and TCRdb's table has in-frame clones only and misses some. Of 850,000 to 1,200,000 clones in the sample, 70% to 80% were seen once. In regard to this clone: The antigen is undetermined.

The sequenced sample consisted of memory CD4+ T cells sorted from blood. Documented subset: CD45RA-negative fraction. The TCR sequence derives from a man aged 18-30 years in good health. This rearrangement joins TRBV28 to TRBJ2-5; possibly TRBD1 for D (6 bases). The DNA of the CDR3 is TGTGCCAGCAGTTTATGGGCAGGGGAAGAGACCCAGTACTTC. This translates into CASSLWAGEETQYF.